This entry features one T cell receptor (beta chain) sequence. Its target antigen remains unknown. Nothing much larger sits one base from this clone, and base qualities are not available. CDR1 and CDR2 were assigned from the germline V gene (reference sequence) as SEHNR and FQNEAQ. V and J are truncated by 5 bases and 2 bases respectively, leaving an intervening sequence of 11 bases. CDR3 length: 14 amino acids, cysteine to phenylalanine. Left in the record is the CDR3 DNA by itself, 42 bases read in frame from the first base. In total, approximately 700 healthy bone marrow donors made up the cohort. At the time of sampling, all cohort members were nominally healthy, though unrecorded immune exposures were likely present. The donor was CMV seronegative and belonged to the group of 320 or so seronegative cohort members. Every donor gave a peripheral blood sample, and the peripheral blood mononuclear cells from that sample were used for TCR beta sequencing. The Qiagen DNeasy Blood Extraction Kit was used to extract genomic DNA from the blood cell samples.

This sample stems from a study of cytomegalovirus exposure and HLA in healthy donors (dated by TCRdb to about 2017). Concerning the study at large: In an earlier analysis of some 550 of the donors, less than 350 Gb of sequence data and just under 120 million unique TCR beta sequences from about 190 million T cells were reported. Across roughly 420 genotyped donors of the cohort, an average of roughly 230,000 unique TCR beta nucleotide sequences per donor were sequenced, and 15% to 20% of those sequences were non-productive. All discovery cohort repertoires had been generated using a single sequencing platform. In the later analysis, no new phenotypic data were used to find candidate immune exposures; instead, reliance was placed on TCR beta sequences and their occurrence across donors. About 330 gigabases of sequencing data and approximately 92 million unique TCR sequences made up an early release that covered over 550 HLA-typed donors. The number of typed donors differed by locus: about 620-640 for A, B, C, DRB1 and DQB1; some 500 for DQA1; some 610 for DPA1; and around 450 for DPB1. A later analysis re-examined previously published TCR beta repertoires from just over 650 donors and added high-resolution HLA genotyping to investigate patterns of TCR occurrence. The aim of the study was to test whether cataloging public T cell receptors could identify signatures of past pathogen exposure. To predict cytomegalovirus infection status, the study brought together high-throughput TCR immunosequencing, statistical association of individual TCRs with disease status, and machine learning. In an earlier analysis of over 550 of the donors, high-throughput TCR beta sequencing was used to judge whether each TCR beta V gene segment behaved as functional or pseudogenic. In addition to the first cohort of 650 to 800 subjects, a separate validation cohort of 120 different subjects was used. Using immunosequencing, the study profiled T cell repertoires from 666 subjects and related those repertoires to cytomegalovirus serostatus. Donor age, sex, ethnicity and CMV serostatus were compiled alongside the repertoire data. A later genetic analysis took genome-wide SNP genotypes for about 55% of the roughly 670 donors and used that subset as a discovery cohort. Because of strong linkage in the cohort, roughly five DR-DQ haplotypes were treated as single units for association and clustering. Both class I and class II loci were covered by HLA typing, at four-digit resolution. Of the approximately 400 genotyped donors, 75% to 85% were placed in the genetic ancestry cluster associated with self-reported Caucasian donors.

Broad study findings and their caveats: In vitro tests confirmed that a few of the cytomegalovirus-associated TCR beta chains recognize cytomegalovirus antigens. A later analysis found that most CMV-associated TCR beta chains appeared HLA-restricted, with HLA associations seemingly driven largely by CMV exposure. Only TCR beta chains were sequenced in this cohort, and the absence of alpha or paired-chain data limited detectable features. A later analysis associated some 17,000 TCR beta sequences with specific HLA alleles at a false discovery rate of 0.05. In a later analysis, the rate of TCR association differed among HLA loci, with DRB1 alleles having the most associated TCRs and HLA-C alleles having the fewest. CMV serostatus was the only immune exposure information available for the cohort. The classifier was reported to diagnose cytomegalovirus status with high specificity and sensitivity in both the original cohort and the validation cohort. In an earlier analysis of some 540 of the donors, most TCR beta V segments appeared in productive rearrangements about 87% or about 30% of the time, broadly matching IMGT annotations. The sequencing pipeline was judged likely to have produced a cluster of highly shared sequence variants as a technical artifact. Because HLA typing was missing for some donors at each locus, association tests included only the typed subset. A later genetic analysis reported fewer N-insertions in productive TCRs among donors in an Asian-associated ancestry cluster than the 666-donor mean. Linkage disequilibrium might explain the correlated functional status among segregating V segments, but an unknown experimental factor could not be ruled out. The study gave a list of more than 150 TCR beta chains associated with cytomegalovirus. Most TCR sequences were observed very rarely across donors, whereas some public TCRs were present in many individuals. A further reported finding was that TCR beta sequences accurately predicted the HLA-A and HLA-B alleles for most subjects in the first cohort. The authors suggested that the approach could potentially be extended to other disease states and immunological phenotypes. Roughly uniform sequencing depth across donors was assumed in presence/absence analyses, although this assumption may not hold. In a later genetic analysis, a missense DCLRE1C variant was associated with V-gene and J-gene trimming of TCR beta chains, and the association was replicated in an independent cohort. Compared with equally common non-associated chains, HLA-associated TCR beta chains in a later analysis were more clonally expanded and had lower generation probabilities. Strong co-occurrence of HLA alleles, especially DR and DQ, made assigning TCR associations to individual alleles difficult. About 17 rarely observed V segments, including chromosome 9 orphons, were excluded from the earlier analysis of about 600 of the donors because counts were too low. Because the 87-base-pair reads could not distinguish some IMGT-functional V segments, including TRBV6-2 and TRBV6-3, those segments were excluded. According to a later analysis, parvovirus B19, influenza, CMV and Epstein-Barr virus appeared linked to several top co-occurrence clusters.

The library was made by the immunoSEQ multiplex PCR assay. A mixture of 60 forward primers for TCR Vbeta segments and 13 reverse primers for TCR Jbeta segments was used in the multiplex PCR. Amplification of the CDR3 region of rearranged TCR beta genes was performed with a multiplex PCR assay on genomic DNA. On the Illumina HiSeq System, the amplified TCR beta libraries were sequenced as 87-base-pair reads. The authors' analysis ran thus. In a later analysis, around 80 million unique TCR beta chains were counted across the 500 to 700 repertoires, and around 10 million of these chains were shared by at least two donors. Raw reads were error-corrected and collapsed into unique sequences with a nearest-neighbor algorithm that merged closely related sequences to remove PCR and sequencing errors. To assign V, D and J gene segments, CDR3 sequences were aligned to IMGT reference sequences. For a sequence to be retained, at least a six-nucleotide match to both a V gene segment and a J gene segment was required. Rearrangements were classified as productive when the CDR3 lacked stop codons and remained in frame with V and J, and all other rearrangements were classified as non-productive. Following IMGT convention, CDR3 was defined as the stretch from the second conserved V-encoded cysteine to the conserved J-encoded phenylalanine. In an earlier analysis of some 550 of the donors, sequences lacking an unambiguous match to a single V gene segment were excluded. An earlier analysis of approximately 590 of the donors called V segments functional above 56.7% productive rearrangements and segregating when the between-donor standard deviation exceeded 5%. A statistical classification framework was built for diagnosing cytomegalovirus status from the catalog of TCR beta chain sequences. V and J gene assignment, in a later analysis, came from comparing TCR nucleotide sequences with IMGT/GENE-DB human TR gene sequences. A later analysis assigned CDR3 sequences and most-parsimonious VDJ recombination scenarios with the TCRdist pipeline. In a later analysis, each TCR beta chain was defined by its CDR3 amino acid sequence together with its V-gene family, and reads lacking a unique V-gene family were excluded. As a way to deal with suspected cross-contamination and a sequencing artifact, a later analysis dropped 500 to 700 nucleotide sequences that were highly shared and had low generation probability. In a later analysis, a clonal expansion index was calculated for each public chain from normalized within-repertoire ranks of inferred template counts. A later analysis computed generation probabilities with a VDJ recombination model fitted to out-of-frame rearrangements, and checked the results against IGoR. Hypergeometric tests were used in a later analysis to score TCR-TCR, TCR-HLA and TCR-CMV co-occurrence, with a repertoire-size bias correction applied to the TCR pairs. To estimate false discovery rates, a later analysis permuted the HLA or CMV assignments 20 times. In a later analysis, co-occurring TCRs were grouped with DBSCAN, and TCRdist sequence similarity was added when clustering was performed within HLA-allele-positive subsets. Repertoires with fewer than 30,000 or more than 120,000 public chains were left out of co-occurrence clustering, as were five repertoires with anomalous nucleotide sharing. Here the immuneACCESS table is served through TCRdb, limited to in-frame sequences with V and J called. Missing clones are a known gap in these copies; in checked studies unresolved V genes cover under half, and the rest lacks a known reason. The DNA was the basis for D and trimming; V, J and clone size are from that table. In all, the sample holds about 170,000 clones, and roughly 80% of those were seen once. The ten largest clones take up approximately 3.4% of the sample.

In this chain, TRBV7-9 is recombined with TRBJ2-3, and perhaps TRBD1 as D gene, on 6 matching bases. This receptor was identified in a female donor in good health and CMV-seronegative. The sample taken for sequencing was PBMCs. The DNA sequence reads TGTGCCAGCAGCCCGAGGACAGTCACAGATACGCAGTATTTT. This codes for CASSPRTVTDTQYF. Beyond the CDR3, the reference TRBV7-9 and TRBJ2-3 genes provide the residues; the full variable domain reads: DTGVSQNPRHKITKRGQNVTFRCDPISEHNRLYWYRQTLGQGPEFLTYFQNEAQLEKSRLLSDRFSAERPKGSFSTLEIQRTEQGDSAMYLCASSPRTVTDTQYFGPGTRLTVL.